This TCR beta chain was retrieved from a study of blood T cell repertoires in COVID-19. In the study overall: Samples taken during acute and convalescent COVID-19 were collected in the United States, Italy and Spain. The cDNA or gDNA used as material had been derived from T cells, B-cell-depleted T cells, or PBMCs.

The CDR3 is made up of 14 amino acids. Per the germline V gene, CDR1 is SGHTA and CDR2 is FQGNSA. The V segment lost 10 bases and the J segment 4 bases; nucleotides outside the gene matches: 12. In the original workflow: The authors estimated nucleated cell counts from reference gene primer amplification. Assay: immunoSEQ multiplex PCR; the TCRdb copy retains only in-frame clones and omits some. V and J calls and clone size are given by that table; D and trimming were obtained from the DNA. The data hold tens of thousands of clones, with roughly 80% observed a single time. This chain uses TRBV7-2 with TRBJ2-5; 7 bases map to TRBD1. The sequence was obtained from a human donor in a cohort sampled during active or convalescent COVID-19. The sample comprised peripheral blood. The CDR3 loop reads CATSSGQPPETQYF. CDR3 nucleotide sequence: TGTGCCACCTCGTCGGGACAGCCACCAGAGACCCAGTACTTC.